A single TCR beta chain is shown here with its context. Its specificity is unknown. CDR1 is ENHRY and CDR2 is SYGVKD in the germline V gene. This CDR3 contains 16 residues. V lost 6 bases and J 4 bases, leaving 18 bases between the germline ends. These data are taken from a study of OX40 agonist ivuxolimab in advanced cancers. Study-wide context: One patient with hepatocellular carcinoma and two with cutaneous melanoma, three in all, had partial responses.

Study-wide points: Fewer expanded clones were found on average in CD4+ than in CD8+ T cells. Dosing at 0.1 to 3.0 mg/kg was accompanied by clonal expansion of CD4+ and CD8+ blood T cells by week 6.

Clones were sequenced by immunoSEQ multiplex PCR, and TCRdb holds only the in-frame ones, with some missing. The sample lists 35,000 to 50,000 clones, about 94% occurring once. The TCR comes from an adult with an advanced solid tumor such as melanoma, head and neck, liver or kidney cancer. J is TRBJ2-2 and V is TRBV10-3, with D perhaps assigned TRBD1 or TRBD2 (5 bases each). The input for sequencing was CD4+ or CD8+ T cells sorted from blood, taken in a trial of the OX40 agonist ivuxolimab. The CDR3 loop reads CAISRGPQGITGELFF. The DNA for the CDR3 is TGTGCCATCAGCCGAGGGCCGCAGGGAATCACCGGGGAGCTGTTTTTT.